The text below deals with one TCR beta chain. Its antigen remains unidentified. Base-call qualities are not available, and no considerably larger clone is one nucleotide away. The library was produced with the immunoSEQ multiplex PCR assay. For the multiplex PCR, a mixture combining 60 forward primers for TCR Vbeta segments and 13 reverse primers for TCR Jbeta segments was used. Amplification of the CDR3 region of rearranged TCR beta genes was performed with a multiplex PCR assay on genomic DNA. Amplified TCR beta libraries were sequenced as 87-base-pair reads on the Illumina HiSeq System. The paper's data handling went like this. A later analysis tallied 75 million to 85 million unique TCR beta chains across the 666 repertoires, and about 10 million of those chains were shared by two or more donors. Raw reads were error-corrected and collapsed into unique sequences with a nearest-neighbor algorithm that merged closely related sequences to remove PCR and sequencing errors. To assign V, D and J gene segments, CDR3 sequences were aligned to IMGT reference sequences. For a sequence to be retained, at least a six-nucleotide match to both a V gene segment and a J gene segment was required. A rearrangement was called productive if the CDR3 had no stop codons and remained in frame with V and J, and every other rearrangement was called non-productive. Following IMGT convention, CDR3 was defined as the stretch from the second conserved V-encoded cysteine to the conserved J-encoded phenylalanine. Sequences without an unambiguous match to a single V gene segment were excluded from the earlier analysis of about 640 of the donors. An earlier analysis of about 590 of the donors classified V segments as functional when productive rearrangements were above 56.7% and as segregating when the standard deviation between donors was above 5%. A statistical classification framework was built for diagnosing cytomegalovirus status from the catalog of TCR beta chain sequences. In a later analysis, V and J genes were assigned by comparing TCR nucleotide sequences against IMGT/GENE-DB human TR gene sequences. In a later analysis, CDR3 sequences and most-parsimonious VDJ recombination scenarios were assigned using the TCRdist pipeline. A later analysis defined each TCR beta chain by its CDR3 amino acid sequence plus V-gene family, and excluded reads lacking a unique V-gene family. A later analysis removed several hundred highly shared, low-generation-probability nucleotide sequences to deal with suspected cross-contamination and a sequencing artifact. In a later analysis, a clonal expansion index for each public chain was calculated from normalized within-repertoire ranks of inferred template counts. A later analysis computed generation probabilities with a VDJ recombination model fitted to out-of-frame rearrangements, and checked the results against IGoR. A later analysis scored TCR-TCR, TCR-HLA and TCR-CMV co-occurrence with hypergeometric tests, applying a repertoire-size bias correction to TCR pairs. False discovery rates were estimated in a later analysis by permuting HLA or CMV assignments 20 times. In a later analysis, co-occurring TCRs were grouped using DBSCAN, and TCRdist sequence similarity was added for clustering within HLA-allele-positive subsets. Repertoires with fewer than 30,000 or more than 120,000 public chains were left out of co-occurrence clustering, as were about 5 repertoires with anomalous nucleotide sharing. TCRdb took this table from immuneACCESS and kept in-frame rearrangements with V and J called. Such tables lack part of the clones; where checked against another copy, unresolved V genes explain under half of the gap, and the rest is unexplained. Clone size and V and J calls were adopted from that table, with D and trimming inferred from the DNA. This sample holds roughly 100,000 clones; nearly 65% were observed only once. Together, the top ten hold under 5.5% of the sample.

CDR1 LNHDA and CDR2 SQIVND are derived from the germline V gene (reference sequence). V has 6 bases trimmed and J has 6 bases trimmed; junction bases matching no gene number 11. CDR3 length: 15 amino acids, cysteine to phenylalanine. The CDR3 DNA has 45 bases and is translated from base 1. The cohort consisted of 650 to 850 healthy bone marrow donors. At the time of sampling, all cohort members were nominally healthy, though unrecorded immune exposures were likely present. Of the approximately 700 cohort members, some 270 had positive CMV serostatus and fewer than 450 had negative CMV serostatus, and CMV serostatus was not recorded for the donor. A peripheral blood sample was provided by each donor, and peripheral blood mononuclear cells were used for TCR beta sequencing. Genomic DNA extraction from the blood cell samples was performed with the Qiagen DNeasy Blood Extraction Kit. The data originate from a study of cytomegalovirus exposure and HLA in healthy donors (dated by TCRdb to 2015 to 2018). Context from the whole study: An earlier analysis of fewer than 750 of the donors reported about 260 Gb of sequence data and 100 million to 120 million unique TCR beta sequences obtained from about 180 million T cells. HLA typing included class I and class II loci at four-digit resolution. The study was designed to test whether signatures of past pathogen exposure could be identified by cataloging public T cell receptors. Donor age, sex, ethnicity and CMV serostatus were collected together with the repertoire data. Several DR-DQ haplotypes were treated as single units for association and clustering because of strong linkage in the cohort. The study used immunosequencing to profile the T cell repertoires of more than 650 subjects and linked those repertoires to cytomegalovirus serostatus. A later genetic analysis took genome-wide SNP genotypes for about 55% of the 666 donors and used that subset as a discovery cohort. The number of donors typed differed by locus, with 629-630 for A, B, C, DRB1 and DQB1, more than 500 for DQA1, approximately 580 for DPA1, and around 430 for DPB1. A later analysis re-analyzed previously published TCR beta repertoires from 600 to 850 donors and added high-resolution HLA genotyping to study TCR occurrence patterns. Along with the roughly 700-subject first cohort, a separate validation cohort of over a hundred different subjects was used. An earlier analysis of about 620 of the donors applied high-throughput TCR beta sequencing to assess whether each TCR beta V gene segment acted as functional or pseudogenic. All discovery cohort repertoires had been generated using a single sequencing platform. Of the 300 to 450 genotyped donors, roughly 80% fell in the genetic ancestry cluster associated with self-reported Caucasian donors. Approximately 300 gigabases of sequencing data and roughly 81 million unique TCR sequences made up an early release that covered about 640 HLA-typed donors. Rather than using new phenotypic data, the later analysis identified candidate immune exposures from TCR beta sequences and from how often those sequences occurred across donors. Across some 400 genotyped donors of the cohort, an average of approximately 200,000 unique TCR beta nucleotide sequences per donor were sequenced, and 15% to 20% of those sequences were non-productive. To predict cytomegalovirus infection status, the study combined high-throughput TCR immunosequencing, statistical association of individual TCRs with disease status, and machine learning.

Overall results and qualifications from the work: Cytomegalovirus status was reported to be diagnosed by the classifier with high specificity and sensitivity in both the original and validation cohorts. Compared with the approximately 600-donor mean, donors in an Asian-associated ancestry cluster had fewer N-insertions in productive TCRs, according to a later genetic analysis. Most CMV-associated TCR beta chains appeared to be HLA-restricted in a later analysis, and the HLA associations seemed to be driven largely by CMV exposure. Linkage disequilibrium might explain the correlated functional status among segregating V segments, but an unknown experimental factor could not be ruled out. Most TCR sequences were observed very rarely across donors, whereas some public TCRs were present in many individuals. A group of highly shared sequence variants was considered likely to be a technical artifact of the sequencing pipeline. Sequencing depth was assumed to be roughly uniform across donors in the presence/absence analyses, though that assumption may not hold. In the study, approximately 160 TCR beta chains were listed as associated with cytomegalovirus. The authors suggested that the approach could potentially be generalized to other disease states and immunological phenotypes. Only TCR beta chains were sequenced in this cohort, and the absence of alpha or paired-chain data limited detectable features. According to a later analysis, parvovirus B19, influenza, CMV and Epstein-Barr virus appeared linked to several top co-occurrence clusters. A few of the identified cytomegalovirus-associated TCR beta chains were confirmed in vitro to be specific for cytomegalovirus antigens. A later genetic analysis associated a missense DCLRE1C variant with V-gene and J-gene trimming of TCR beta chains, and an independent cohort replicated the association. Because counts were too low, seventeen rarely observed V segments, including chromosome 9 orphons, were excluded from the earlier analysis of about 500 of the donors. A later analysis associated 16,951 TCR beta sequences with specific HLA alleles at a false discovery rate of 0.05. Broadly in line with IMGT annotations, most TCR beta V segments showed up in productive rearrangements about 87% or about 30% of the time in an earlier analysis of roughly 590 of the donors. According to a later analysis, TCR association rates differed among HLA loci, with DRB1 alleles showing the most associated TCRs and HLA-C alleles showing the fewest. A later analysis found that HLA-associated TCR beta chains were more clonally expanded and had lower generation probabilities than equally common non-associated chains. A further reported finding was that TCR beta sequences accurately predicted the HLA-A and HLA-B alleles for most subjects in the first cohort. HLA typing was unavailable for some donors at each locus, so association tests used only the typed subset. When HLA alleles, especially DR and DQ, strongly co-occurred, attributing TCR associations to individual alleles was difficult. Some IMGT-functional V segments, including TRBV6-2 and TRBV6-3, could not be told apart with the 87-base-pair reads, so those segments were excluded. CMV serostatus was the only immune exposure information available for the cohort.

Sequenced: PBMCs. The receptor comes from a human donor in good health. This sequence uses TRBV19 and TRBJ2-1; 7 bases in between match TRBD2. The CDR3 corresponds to CASRRSREESNEQFF. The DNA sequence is TGTGCCAGTAGACGGTCCCGGGAGGAAAGCAATGAGCAGTTCTTC.